The table lists the clone carrying this TCR beta chain with a few counts. The antigen is not known. The PCR ran on 60 Vbeta and 13 Jbeta primers. The assay was immunoSEQ multiplex PCR, and TCRdb's table has in-frame clones only and misses some. The data contain about 140,000 clones, more than 70% of them singletons. This record belongs to a study of cytomegalovirus exposure and HLA in healthy donors. Study results and caveats: Earlier findings revealed that most TCR beta V segments proved productive either about 87% or about 30% of the time.

Healthy bone marrow donors supplied every sample. CDR3 length: 16 residues. Trimming left V 0 bases short and J 5 bases short, with 16 bases between. Germline V gene data show CDR1 as SGDLS and CDR2 as YYNGEE. The receptor comes from a man aged 40-49 years in good health and CMV-seronegative. The sequenced sample consisted of PBMCs. V and J are TRBV9 and TRBJ2-3; D is possibly TRBD2 (7 bases). The CDR3 DNA reads as TGTGCCAGCAGCGTAGATGGGGGGGCTCCCCTAGATACGCAGTATTTT. This codes for CASSVDGGAPLDTQYF. Drawing the rest from reference TRBV9 and TRBJ2-3, the complete variable domain is DSGVTQTPKHLITATGQRVTLRCSPRSGDLSVYWYQQSLDQGLQFLIQYYNGEERAKGNILERFSAQQFPDLHSELNLSSLELGDSALYFCASSVDGGAPLDTQYFGPGTRLTVL.